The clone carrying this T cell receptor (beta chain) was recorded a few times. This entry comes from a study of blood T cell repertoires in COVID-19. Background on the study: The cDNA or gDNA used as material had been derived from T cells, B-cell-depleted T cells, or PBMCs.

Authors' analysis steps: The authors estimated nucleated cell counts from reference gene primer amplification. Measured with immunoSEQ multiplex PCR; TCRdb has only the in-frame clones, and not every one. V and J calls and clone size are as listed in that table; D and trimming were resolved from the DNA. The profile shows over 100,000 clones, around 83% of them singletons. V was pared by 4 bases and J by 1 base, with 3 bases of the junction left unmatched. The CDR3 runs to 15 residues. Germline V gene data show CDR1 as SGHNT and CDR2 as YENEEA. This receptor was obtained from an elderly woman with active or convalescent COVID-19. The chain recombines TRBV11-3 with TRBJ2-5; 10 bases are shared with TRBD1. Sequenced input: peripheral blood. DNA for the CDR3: TGTGCCAGCAGCTGGAGGACAGGGGGCCAAGAGACCCAGTACTTC. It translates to CASSWRTGGQETQYF.